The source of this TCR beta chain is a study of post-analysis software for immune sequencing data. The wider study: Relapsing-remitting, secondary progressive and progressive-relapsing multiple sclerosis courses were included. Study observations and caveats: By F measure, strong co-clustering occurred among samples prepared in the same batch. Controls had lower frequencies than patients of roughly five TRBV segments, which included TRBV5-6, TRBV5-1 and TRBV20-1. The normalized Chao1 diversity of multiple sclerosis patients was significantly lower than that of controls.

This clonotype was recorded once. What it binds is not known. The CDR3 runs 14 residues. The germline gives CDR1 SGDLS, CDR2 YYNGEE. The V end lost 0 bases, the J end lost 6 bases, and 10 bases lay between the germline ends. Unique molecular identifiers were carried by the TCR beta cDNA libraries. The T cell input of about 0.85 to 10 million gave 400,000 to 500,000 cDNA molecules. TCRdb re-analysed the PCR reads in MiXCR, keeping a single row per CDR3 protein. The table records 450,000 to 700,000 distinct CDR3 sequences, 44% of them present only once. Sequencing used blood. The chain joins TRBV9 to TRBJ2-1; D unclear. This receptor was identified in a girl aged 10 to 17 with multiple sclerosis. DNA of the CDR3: TGTGCCAGCAGCGTAGGGCCCACGGCCAATGAGCAGTTCTTC. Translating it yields CASSVGPTANEQFF.